This TCR beta chain was found in a study of blood T cell repertoires in COVID-19 (dated by TCRdb to the early 2020s). Regarding the complete study: Collaborator samples came from the United States, Italy and Spain and covered acute and convalescent phases of COVID-19. Samples were obtained from the ongoing ImmuneRACE study (first 160 participants) and from about 1,300 subjects provided by 6 global collaborators. The prospective study material was composed of cDNA or gDNA derived from T cells, B-cell-depleted T cells, or PBMCs. Nearly every sample came with metadata listing a de-identified subject ID, COVID-19 status, age in years and sex. Where available, HLA class I and class II types were obtained from metadata supplied by the sample provider rather than from assay-based typing. The repertoires were made available in a free public database intended to serve as a resource for research on the immune response to SARS-CoV-2. Deeply sampled blood TCRbeta repertoires from subjects exposed to, actively infected with, or recovered from COVID-19 were included in the dataset.

For this clone: What this receptor recognizes is not known. No clone much larger than this one lies a single base away; base qualities are absent.

Whole blood was collected in K2EDTA tubes by collaborating institutions according to the institutions' own protocols. Collaborator samples were shipped for TCRbeta analysis as frozen whole blood, isolated PBMCs, or DNA extracted from either sample type. On the study overall, not on this receptor specifically: The quantity of clinical and demographic metadata differed by source and by participant and was supplied without curation.

TCRbeta CDR3 regions were amplified from genomic DNA by means of the immunoSEQ Assay, a bias-controlled multiplex PCR. Concerning the study's data processing: The number of nucleated cells in each sample was estimated by amplification of reference gene primers within the assay. To quantify the absolute abundance of each unique TCRbeta CDR3 rearrangement, sequence reads were collapsed and filtered. Productive Simpson clonality was computed per sample as the square root of Simpson's diversity index over productive rearrangements. TCRdb mirrors the immuneACCESS table, restricted to in-frame sequences. Some clones are absent from its copies; in checked studies, under half trace to an unresolved V gene, and the reason for the others is unknown. That table furnishes V, J and clone size, whereas the DNA furnished D and trimming. The sample table contains 60,000 to 90,000 clones; only one count was recorded for around 80% of them. Clones ranked in the top ten supply about a fifth of the sample.

V was cut back by 3 bases and J by 0 bases, leaving a gap of 9 bases between them. From its cysteine to its phenylalanine, the CDR3 spans 14 amino acids. The entry retains the CDR3 DNA only, 42 bases that are in frame from base 1. The germline V gene gives CDR1 as MNHEY and CDR2 as SVGEGT. The V gene is TRBV6-2 or TRBV6-3 and the J gene is TRBJ2-7, with no reliable assignment of the D segment. The sequencing input was peripheral blood. This receptor was identified in a woman aged 45-60 years with acute or convalescent COVID-19. The CDR3 loop reads CASSYRYSSYEQYF. In nucleotides, the sequence is TGTGCCAGCAGTTATCGGTACAGCTCCTACGAGCAGTACTTC.